The T cell receptor (beta chain) under discussion was sequenced for a study of cytomegalovirus exposure and HLA in healthy donors (dated by TCRdb to the late 2010s). Regarding the study in general: In an earlier analysis of around 540 of the donors, around 300 Gb of sequence data and some 120 million unique TCR beta sequences from 150 million to 200 million T cells were reported. The study combined high-throughput TCR immunosequencing, statistical association of individual TCRs with disease status, and machine learning to predict cytomegalovirus infection status. Along with the roughly 610-subject first cohort, a separate validation cohort of over 90 different subjects was used. Both class I and class II loci were covered by HLA typing, at four-digit resolution. An earlier analysis of several hundred of the donors applied high-throughput TCR beta sequencing to assess whether each TCR beta V gene segment acted as functional or pseudogenic. Among the roughly 370 genotyped donors, about 83% belonged to the genetic ancestry cluster associated with self-reported Caucasian donors. Because of strong linkage in the cohort, 4 to 6 DR-DQ haplotypes were treated as single units for association and clustering. The number of donors typed differed by locus, with about 629-630 for A, B, C, DRB1 and DQB1, around 560 for DQA1, 600 to 610 for DPA1, and over 400 for DPB1. Every discovery cohort repertoire had been produced on one sequencing platform. To study patterns of TCR occurrence, a later analysis re-analyzed previously published TCR beta repertoires from hundreds of donors and added high-resolution HLA genotyping. Rather than drawing on any new phenotypic data, the later analysis identified candidate immune exposures from TCR beta sequences and the way those sequences occurred across donors. Around 300 gigabases of sequencing data and approximately 85 million unique TCR sequences were included in an early release covering around 600 HLA-typed donors. The T cell repertoires of around 670 subjects were profiled by immunosequencing and related to cytomegalovirus serostatus. On average, about 240,000 unique TCR beta nucleotide sequences were sequenced per donor among a few hundred genotyped donors of the cohort, with 15% to 20% of those sequences being non-productive. A later genetic analysis took genome-wide SNP genotypes for about 65% of the 666 donors and used that subset as a discovery cohort. The study was designed to test whether signatures of past pathogen exposure could be identified by cataloging public T cell receptors. Donor age, sex, ethnicity and CMV serostatus were compiled alongside the repertoire data.

The library came from the immunoSEQ multiplex PCR assay. For the multiplex PCR, a mixture combining 60 forward primers for TCR Vbeta segments and 13 reverse primers for TCR Jbeta segments was used. A multiplex PCR assay on genomic DNA amplified the CDR3 region of rearranged TCR beta genes. On the Illumina HiSeq System, the amplified TCR beta libraries were sequenced as 87-base-pair reads. The paper's processing steps were these. Across the roughly 700 repertoires, a later analysis counted tens of millions of unique TCR beta chains, some 11 million of which were shared by at least two donors. A nearest-neighbor algorithm error-corrected the raw reads and collapsed the reads into unique sequences, merging closely related sequences to remove PCR and sequencing errors. V, D and J gene segments were assigned by aligning CDR3 sequences to IMGT reference sequences. For a sequence to be retained, a match of at least six nucleotides was required to both a V gene segment and a J gene segment. Rearrangements were called productive when the CDR3 lacked stop codons and stayed in frame with V and J; all others were non-productive. CDR3 was defined by IMGT convention, running from the second conserved V-encoded cysteine to the conserved J-encoded phenylalanine. The earlier analysis of some 600 of the donors excluded sequences that lacked an unambiguous match to a single V gene segment. An earlier analysis of just under 600 of the donors called V segments functional above 56.7% productive rearrangements and segregating when the between-donor standard deviation exceeded 5%. A statistical classification framework was developed to diagnose cytomegalovirus status using the catalog of TCR beta chain sequences. V and J gene assignment, in a later analysis, came from comparing TCR nucleotide sequences with IMGT/GENE-DB human TR gene sequences. The TCRdist pipeline was used in a later analysis to assign CDR3 sequences and most-parsimonious VDJ recombination scenarios. In a later analysis, each TCR beta chain was defined by its CDR3 amino acid sequence together with its V-gene family, and reads without a unique V-gene family were excluded. A later analysis removed 592 highly shared, low-generation-probability nucleotide sequences to deal with suspected cross-contamination and a sequencing artifact. For each public chain, a later analysis derived a clonal expansion index from normalized ranks of inferred template counts within each repertoire. Generation probabilities in a later analysis came from a VDJ recombination model fitted to out-of-frame rearrangements, and those results were checked against IGoR. In a later analysis, TCR-TCR, TCR-HLA and TCR-CMV co-occurrence was scored with hypergeometric tests, and a repertoire-size bias correction was applied to TCR pairs. A later analysis estimated false discovery rates by permuting HLA or CMV assignments 20 times. In a later analysis, co-occurring TCRs were grouped with DBSCAN, and TCRdist sequence similarity was added when clustering was performed within HLA-allele-positive subsets. Co-occurrence clustering excluded repertoires with fewer than 30,000 or more than 120,000 public chains, plus five with anomalous nucleotide sharing. The source is immuneACCESS, and TCRdb retained only in-frame sequences with V and J called. Part of the clones is not carried over; for the studies checked, unresolved V genes explain less than half of this, and the remainder is unexplained. That table furnishes V, J and clone size, whereas the DNA furnished D and trimming. The sample data list 65,000 to 75,000 clones, and 74% of these were observed just once. The biggest ten clones account for 11% of the sample.

In total, approximately 610 healthy bone marrow donors made up the cohort. Cohort members were all nominally healthy when sampled, although unrecorded immune exposures were likely present. The donor tested CMV seropositive, placing the donor among the 250 to 300 seropositive members of the cohort. Each donor provided a peripheral blood sample, and peripheral blood mononuclear cells were used for TCR beta sequencing. The Qiagen DNeasy Blood Extraction Kit was used to extract genomic DNA from the blood cell samples. From the cysteine up to the phenylalanine, the CDR3 has a length of 14 residues. Kept here is only the CDR3 DNA, which spans 42 bases and is read in frame from base 1. Germline trimming amounts to 4 bases on V and 2 bases on J, with 3 as the count of junction bases outside the gene matches. From a lookup of the germline V gene, CDR1 and CDR2 are MNHNS and SASEGT. Broad study findings and their caveats: Compared with equally common non-associated chains, HLA-associated TCR beta chains in a later analysis were more clonally expanded and had lower generation probabilities. In a later analysis, several top co-occurrence clusters were reported to appear linked to parvovirus B19, influenza, CMV and Epstein-Barr virus. The authors suggested that the approach could potentially be generalized to other disease states and immunological phenotypes. Some IMGT-functional V segments, including TRBV6-2 and TRBV6-3, could not be told apart with the 87-base-pair reads, so those segments were excluded. A cluster of highly shared sequence variants was judged likely to be a technical artifact of the sequencing pipeline. A further reported finding was that TCR beta sequences accurately predicted the HLA-A and HLA-B alleles for most subjects in the first cohort. The earlier analysis of approximately 560 of the donors excluded around 17 rarely observed V segments, including chromosome 9 orphons, because counts were too low. While some public TCRs were present in many individuals, most TCR sequences turned up only very rarely across donors. CMV serostatus was the only immune exposure information available for the cohort. Linkage disequilibrium might explain the correlated functional status among segregating V segments, but an unknown experimental factor could not be excluded. When HLA alleles, especially DR and DQ, strongly co-occurred, attributing TCR associations to individual alleles was difficult. In the study, some 160 TCR beta chains were listed as associated with cytomegalovirus. A later analysis found that TCR association rates varied across HLA loci, with DRB1 alleles showing the most associated TCRs and HLA-C alleles the fewest. A later analysis found that most CMV-associated TCR beta chains appeared HLA-restricted, with HLA associations seemingly driven largely by CMV exposure. Compared with the roughly 700-donor mean, donors in an Asian-associated ancestry cluster had fewer N-insertions in productive TCRs, according to a later genetic analysis. In this cohort, only TCR beta chains were sequenced, and detectable features were limited by the absence of alpha or paired-chain data. The classifier was reported to diagnose cytomegalovirus status with high specificity and sensitivity in both the original cohort and the validation cohort. An association between a missense DCLRE1C variant and V-gene and J-gene trimming of TCR beta chains was found in a later genetic analysis and replicated in an independent cohort. In an earlier analysis of more than 450 of the donors, most TCR beta V segments were observed in productive rearrangements about 90% or about 30% of the time, broadly matching IMGT annotations. A few of the identified cytomegalovirus-associated TCR beta chains were confirmed in vitro to be specific for cytomegalovirus antigens. Because HLA typing was unavailable for some donors at each locus, only the typed subset was used in association tests. Sequencing depth was assumed to be roughly uniform across donors in the presence/absence analyses, though that assumption may not hold. At a false discovery rate of 0.05, a later analysis linked some 17,000 TCR beta sequences to specific HLA alleles.

As concerns this clone: Its antigen is currently not known. Nothing much larger sits one base from this clone, and base qualities are not available.

Sequenced sample: PBMCs. The source is an older woman in good health and CMV-seropositive. Here the chain combines TRBV6-1 and TRBJ2-3; 7 bases in the junction line up with TRBD1. The sequenced DNA: TGTGCCAGCAGTGTACAGGGGTTCACAGATACGCAGTATTTT. The resulting protein is CASSVQGFTDTQYF.